The TCR beta chain under discussion was sequenced for a study of blood T cell repertoires in COVID-19. The CDR3 runs to 12 residues. Trimming took 10 bases from V and 5 from J, leaving 11 bases between them. Using immunoSEQ multiplex PCR, the repertoire was profiled, and TCRdb retains in-frame clones only, with some absent. This sample has 400,000 to 500,000 clones, with more than 80% found just once. The J gene is TRBJ1-4, the V gene TRBV12-3 or TRBV12-4, with D possibly matching TRBD1 (5 bases). This receptor was taken from a woman aged 30 to 39 with active or convalescent COVID-19. Sequencing was done on a sample of peripheral blood. CDR3 amino acids: CATRDRNEKLFF. CDR3 DNA sequence: TGTGCCACCCGAGACAGAAATGAAAAACTGTTTTTT.